Each of the 20 T cell receptor beta chains below was sequenced from the same sample in a study of monozygotic twins with inflammatory bowel disease. TCRdb processed the 5' RACE reads again and assigns one entry to each CDR3 protein, with no DNA. This sample's clone table lists about 160,000 distinct CDR3 sequences. Sequenced: blood. Source of these receptors: a human donor with ulcerative colitis or Crohn's disease, or a healthy co-twin of an affected twin (not recorded which).

The genes are TRBV6-5 and TRBJ2-1; with no DNA, the TCRdb D assignment of TRBD1 cannot be verified. Per germline, CDR1 MNHEY and CDR2 SVGAGI. The CDR3 spans 17 residues. This chain's CDR3 is CASSYAPGQWDYNEQFF.

The V and J genes are TRBV28 and TRBJ2-5; the TCRdb D gene call, TRBD1, has no DNA to confirm it. Germline values: CDR1 MDHEN, CDR2 SYDVKM. This CDR3 is 15 amino acids long. The CDR3 here is CASSPVTGKRETQYF.

This chain links TRBV7-9 with TRBJ2-7; TCRdb proposes TRBD1, but this gene call is untestable without DNA. CDR1 is SEHNR and CDR2 is FQNEAQ in the germline V gene (reference sequence). The CDR3 runs 13 residues. CDR3 region: CASRSTGPDEQYF.

The V call is TRBV5-6, the J call TRBJ1-3. Germline V lookup: CDR1 SGHDT, CDR2 YYEEEE. The CDR3 totals 14 residues. CDR3 amino acids: CASSFAGRSDTIYF.

The V gene is TRBV12-3 or TRBV12-4, the J gene TRBJ1-3. The CDR3 runs to 17 residues. The CDR3 sequence is CASSLRRSFVSGNTIYF.

This chain uses TRBV29-1 with TRBJ1-4. The CDR3 consists of 13 residues. Germline CDR1 reads SQVTM; CDR2 reads ANQGSEA. CDR3 amino acids: CSVGSPTNEKLFF.

The CDR3 reads CSASQVVRTDTQYF. The genes are TRBV20-1 and TRBJ2-3. This CDR3 is 14 amino acids long. The germline CDR1 and CDR2 sequences are DFQATT and SNEGSKA (reference sequence).

This rearrangement joins TRBV20-1 to TRBJ2-7; absent DNA, TCRdb's TRBD1 call cannot be checked. Germline V lookup: CDR1 DFQATT, CDR2 SNEGSKA (reference sequence). This CDR3 spans 12 amino acids. CDR3 amino acids: CSARSRVYEQYF.

The chain carries TRBV28 and TRBJ2-5; TCRdb's D call of TRBD1 is untestable without DNA. CDR1 and CDR2 (germline): MDHEN, SYDVKM. This CDR3 is 13 amino acids long. CDR3 residues: CASSLNPGETQYF.

The gene calls are TRBV7-3 and TRBJ1-1. This CDR3 has 13 amino acids. Germline V gene lookup returns CDR1 SGHTA and CDR2 FQGTGA. The chain's CDR3 is CASSLTISTEAFF.

V and J are TRBV6-5 and TRBJ2-7; TCRdb calls TRBD1, which cannot be checked without DNA. Germline CDR1 and CDR2: MNHEY and SVGAGI. This CDR3 contains 16 residues. CDR3 sequence: CASSFLSGQVTYEQYF.

The chain uses TRBV4-2 and TRBJ2-1; absent DNA, TCRdb's TRBD2 call cannot be checked. This CDR3 is 15 amino acids long. The germline V gene has CDR1 LGHNA and CDR2 YNFKEQ. CDR3 protein: CASSQEPGTSGNWFF.

This chain uses TRBV5-1 with TRBJ2-7; TCRdb reports TRBD2, a call that lacks DNA to check it against. This CDR3 contains 15 residues. The V gene's germline CDR1 is SGHRS and CDR2 YFSETQ. The CDR3 protein is CASRSGREVMYEQYF.

The J gene is TRBJ2-7, the V gene TRBV15. The CDR3 loop spans 15 amino acids. The germline V gene has CDR1 LNHNV and CDR2 YYDKDF (reference sequence). CDR3: CATSRETGWNYEQYF.

This sequence joins TRBV19 and TRBJ2-6; without DNA, the TCRdb call of TRBD2 cannot be checked. CDR3 length: 17 residues. The germline CDR1 and CDR2 sequences are LNHDA and SQIVND (reference sequence). The CDR3 loop is CASSMVREGAGANVLTF.

This chain uses TRBV2 with TRBJ2-7; no DNA is available, so the TRBD1 call from TCRdb remains unchecked. This CDR3 spans 16 amino acids. Per the germline V gene, CDR1 is SNHLY and CDR2 is FYNNEI. CDR3 region: CASSPRGAEENYEQYF.

The chain links TRBV10-3 to TRBJ1-3; no DNA is available, so the TRBD1 call from TCRdb remains unchecked. Germline values: CDR1 ENHRY, CDR2 SYGVKD. The CDR3 extends over 13 amino acids. The CDR3 sequence: CAIKGGSGNTIYF.

The chain joins TRBV30 to TRBJ1-1; the D call from TCRdb, TRBD1, cannot be confirmed without DNA. The CDR3 consists of 14 residues. Per the germline V gene, CDR1 is GTSNPN and CDR2 is SVGIG (reference sequence). CDR3: CAWSALTVNTEAFF. The full variable domain, its missing parts supplied by reference TRBV30 and TRBJ1-1, is SQTIHQWPATLVQPVGSPLSLECTVEGTSNPNLYWYRQAAGRGLQLLFYSVGIGQISSEVPQNLSASRPQDRQFILSSKKLLLSDSGFYLCAWSALTVNTEAFFGQGTRLTVV.

The chain carries TRBV2 and TRBJ2-7; checking the TCRdb D call of TRBD2 is not possible without DNA. The CDR3 has 15 residues. Germline CDR1 SNHLY, CDR2 FYNNEI. CDR3 loop: CASSVNGLERNEQYF.

The chain recombines TRBV5-1 with TRBJ1-4. The germline V gene has CDR1 SGHRS and CDR2 YFSETQ. CDR3 length: 14 amino acids. The CDR3 sequence: CASSLEGTNEKLFF.